This TCR beta chain was documented in a study of graft-versus-host responses after intestinal transplantation. Clones were read by immunoSEQ multiplex PCR, and TCRdb kept only the in-frame ones, dropping some. Of under 45,000 clones in the sample, more than 85% are singletons; the top ten hold roughly 4%. CDR1 and CDR2 from the germline V gene are SEHNR and FQNEAQ (reference sequence). This CDR3 region has 16 residues. The V end was cut by 5 bases, the J end by 5 bases, with 21 bases between. The chain has TRBV7-9 and TRBJ2-5; D is possibly TRBD2 (6 bases). This receptor was taken from a human patient who received an intestinal transplant, so some T cells may come from the graft donor. The material was PBMCs, obtained 734 days after intestinal transplantation. Written as DNA, the CDR3 is TGTGCCAGCAGCCTAGGCGGTAGCGGTGTTTTGGAGACCCAGTACTTC. Its protein product is CASSLGGSGVLETQYF. The variable domain in full, completed from reference TRBV7-9 and TRBJ2-5, reads DTGVSQNPRHKITKRGQNVTFRCDPISEHNRLYWYRQTLGQGPEFLTYFQNEAQLEKSRLLSDRFSAERPKGSFSTLEIQRTEQGDSAMYLCASSLGGSGVLETQYFGPGTRLLVL.